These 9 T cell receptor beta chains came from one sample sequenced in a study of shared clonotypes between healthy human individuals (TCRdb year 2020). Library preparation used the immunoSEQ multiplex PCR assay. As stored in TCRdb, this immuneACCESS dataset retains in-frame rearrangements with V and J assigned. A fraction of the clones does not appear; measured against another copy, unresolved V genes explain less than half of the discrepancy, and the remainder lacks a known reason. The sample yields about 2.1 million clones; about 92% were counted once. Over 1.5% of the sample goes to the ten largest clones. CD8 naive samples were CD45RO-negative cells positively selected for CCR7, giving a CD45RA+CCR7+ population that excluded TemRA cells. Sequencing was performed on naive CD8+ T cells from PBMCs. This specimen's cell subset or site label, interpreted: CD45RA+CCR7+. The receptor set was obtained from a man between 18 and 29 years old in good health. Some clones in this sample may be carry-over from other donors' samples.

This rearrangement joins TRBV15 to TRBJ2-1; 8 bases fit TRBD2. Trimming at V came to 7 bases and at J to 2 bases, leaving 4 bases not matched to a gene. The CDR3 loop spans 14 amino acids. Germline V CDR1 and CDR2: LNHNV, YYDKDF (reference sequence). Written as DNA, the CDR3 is TGTGCCACCATCCCGGGACTAGCCTACAATGAGCAGTTCTTC. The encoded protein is CATIPGLAYNEQFF.

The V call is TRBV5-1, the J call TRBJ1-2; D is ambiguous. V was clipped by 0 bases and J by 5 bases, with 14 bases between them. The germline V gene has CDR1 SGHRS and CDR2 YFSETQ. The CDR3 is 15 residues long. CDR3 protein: CASSLGRGPSYGYTF. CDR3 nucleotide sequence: TGCGCCAGCAGCTTGGGACGCGGGCCATCATATGGCTACACCTTC.

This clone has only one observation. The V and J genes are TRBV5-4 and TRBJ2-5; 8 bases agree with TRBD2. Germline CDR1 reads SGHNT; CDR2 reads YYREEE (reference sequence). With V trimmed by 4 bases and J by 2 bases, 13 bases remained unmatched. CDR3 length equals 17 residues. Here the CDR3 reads CASSHPTLAGIQETQYF. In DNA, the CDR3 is TGTGCCAGCAGCCATCCAACGTTAGCGGGGATACAAGAGACCCAGTACTTC.

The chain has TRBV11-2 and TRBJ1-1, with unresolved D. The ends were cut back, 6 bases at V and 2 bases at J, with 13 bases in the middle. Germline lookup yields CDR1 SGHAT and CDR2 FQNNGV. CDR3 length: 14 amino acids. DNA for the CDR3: TGTGCCAGCAGTTATAATCCGGACAACACTGAAGCTTTCTTT. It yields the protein CASSYNPDNTEAFF.

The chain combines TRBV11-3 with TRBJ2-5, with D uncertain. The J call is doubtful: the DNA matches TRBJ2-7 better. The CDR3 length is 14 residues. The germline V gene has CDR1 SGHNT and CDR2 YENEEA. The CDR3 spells CASSPQPSSYEQYF. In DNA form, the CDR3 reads TGTGCCAGCAGCCCCCAACCTAGCTCCTACGAGCAGTACTTC.

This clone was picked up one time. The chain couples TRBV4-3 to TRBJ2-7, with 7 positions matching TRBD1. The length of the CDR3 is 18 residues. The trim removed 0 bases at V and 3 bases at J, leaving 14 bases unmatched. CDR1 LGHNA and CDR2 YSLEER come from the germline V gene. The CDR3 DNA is TGCGCCAGCAGCCAAGAATATTTAGAACAGGGGTGGGTCTACGAGCAGTACTTC. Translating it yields CASSQEYLEQGWVYEQYF.

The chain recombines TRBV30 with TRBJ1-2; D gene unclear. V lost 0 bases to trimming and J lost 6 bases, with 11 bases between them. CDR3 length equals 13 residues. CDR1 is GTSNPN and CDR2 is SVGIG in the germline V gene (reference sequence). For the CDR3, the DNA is TGTGCCTGGAGTGTACAACCGGTGGATGGCTACACCTTC. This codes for CAWSVQPVDGYTF.

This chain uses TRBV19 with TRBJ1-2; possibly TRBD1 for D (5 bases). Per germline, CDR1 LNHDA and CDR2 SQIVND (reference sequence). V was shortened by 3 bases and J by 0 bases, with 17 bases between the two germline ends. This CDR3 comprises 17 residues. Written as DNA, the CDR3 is TGTGCCAGTAGTATCGGCAGGGCCATTGGGGCTAACTATGGCTACACCTTC. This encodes CASSIGRAIGANYGYTF.

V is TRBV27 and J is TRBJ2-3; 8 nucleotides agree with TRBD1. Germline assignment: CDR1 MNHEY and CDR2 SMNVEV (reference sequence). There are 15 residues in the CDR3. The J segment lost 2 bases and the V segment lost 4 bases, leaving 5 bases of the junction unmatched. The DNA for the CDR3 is TGTGCCAGCAGTTCGGACAGGGTCTTCACAGATACGCAGTATTTT. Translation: CASSSDRVFTDTQYF.